A single sample is the source of the 21 T cell receptor beta chains below, sequenced in a study of lung T cells in sarcoidosis with Löfgren's syndrome. TCRdb ran MiXCR on the reads and lists one entry per CDR3 protein. The table has a few thousand distinct CDR3 sequences, 15% to 25% seen once; the top ten hold 10% to 15%. Sequencing used CD4+ T cells from bronchoalveolar lavage. The source is a human donor with sarcoidosis (Löfgren's syndrome or another form), or a control subject (not recorded which).

This clonotype is medium-sized within its sample. The chain carries TRBV5-1 and TRBJ1-5; perhaps TRBD1 as D (5 bases). The CDR3 runs to 15 residues. The V and J ends lost 4 bases and 6 bases respectively, with 17 bases between them. CDR1 and CDR2 (germline): SGHRS, YFSETQ. The CDR3 loop reads CASSEGTANGQPQHF. In nucleotides, the CDR3 is TGCGCCAGCAGCGAGGGGACCGCTAATGGTCAGCCCCAGCATTTT. Full variable domain (remainder filled in from reference TRBV5-1 and TRBJ1-5): KAGVTQTPRYLIKTRGQQVTLSCSPISGHRSVSWYQQTPGQGLQFLFEYFSETQRNKGNFPGRFSGRQFSNSRSEMNVSTLELGDSALYLCASSEGTANGQPQHFGDGTRLSIL.

This chain uses TRBV28 with TRBJ2-7; 9 positions match TRBD1. CDR3 length equals 17 residues. The junction had 16 bases not matched to a gene; V was cut back by 4 bases and J by 6 bases. Germline V gene sequence: CDR1 MDHEN, CDR2 SYDVKM. The CDR3 region is CASSYLLSGTGRIEQYF. In DNA, the CDR3 is TGTGCCAGCAGTTACCTACTCTCCGGGACAGGGCGAATCGAGCAGTACTTC.

This clonotype is labeled as medium-sized. The chain employs TRBV6-1 and TRBJ1-1; D is possibly TRBD1 (5 bases). The CDR3 totals 12 residues. CDR1 is MNHNS, CDR2 SASEGT, per germline. The V gene lost 4 bases and the J gene lost 4 bases, with 7 bases spanning the gap. CDR3 sequence (DNA): TGTGCCAGCAGTGGCAGGGCCACTGAAGCTTTCTTT. Amino acids: CASSGRATEAFF.

This clonotype is medium-sized (0.01 to 0.1%) within its sample. The chain combines TRBV7-2 with TRBJ2-3; D call uncertain. The V gene's germline CDR1 is SGHTA and CDR2 FQGNSA. V lost 3 bases to trimming and J lost 5 bases, with 9 bases between them. The CDR3 totals 13 residues. The CDR3 loop reads CASSFQQRDTQYF. CDR3 bases: TGTGCCAGCAGCTTCCAACAGAGAGATACGCAGTATTTT. Drawing the rest from reference TRBV7-2 and TRBJ2-3, the complete variable domain is GAGVSQSPSNKVTEKGKDVELRCDPISGHTALYWYRQSLGQGLEFLIYFQGNSAPDKSGLPSDRFSAERTGGSVSTLTIQRTQQEDSAVYLCASSFQQRDTQYFGPGTRLTVL.

In this sample, this clonotype is medium-sized. The chain uses TRBV3-1 and TRBJ1-5, with D perhaps TRBD1 (5 bases). V was cut by 2 bases and J by 1 base, with 9 bases left in between. The CDR3 contains 15 residues. The germline V gene encodes CDR1 LGHDT and CDR2 YNNKEL (reference sequence). The CDR3 bases are TGTGCCAGCAGCCAAAACTACAGGAGCAATCAGCCCCAGCATTTT. Translated, it gives CASSQNYRSNQPQHF.

This clonotype was seen a single time. The V gene is TRBV20-1, the J gene TRBJ2-1; D gene unclear. CDR3 length: 15 residues. V lost 3 bases and J 13 bases, leaving 25 bases between the germline ends. CDR1 DFQATT and CDR2 SNEGSKA come from the germline V gene (reference sequence). CDR3 nucleotide sequence: TGCAGTGCTAGCGACGGTGGCAGGCTTTACAATTATCAGTTCTTC. Encoded protein: CSASDGGRLYNYQFF.

In its sample, this clonotype is medium-sized. This chain uses TRBV3-1 with TRBJ1-6; tentative D call: TRBD1 (6 bases). CDR3 length: 14 amino acids. Germline CDR1 and CDR2: LGHDT and YNNKEL (reference sequence). V was pared by 4 bases and J by 8 bases, with 12 bases between. CDR3 sequence: CASSPGTRDSPLHF. In DNA form, the CDR3 reads TGTGCCAGCAGCCCCGGGACAAGGGATTCACCCCTCCACTTT.

In its sample, this clonotype is large (0.1 to 1%). The chain's CDR3 is CASSHRNYGYTF. CDR3 sequence (DNA): TGTGCCAGCAGCCACCGTAACTATGGCTACACCTTC. The V and J genes are TRBV7-2 and TRBJ1-2; D remains ambiguous. The V gene lost 5 bases and the J gene lost 1 base, with 5 bases spanning the gap. In germline, CDR1 is SGHTA, CDR2 FQGNSA. The CDR3 loop spans 12 amino acids.

Sample share makes this clonotype large. The V gene is TRBV7-2, the J gene TRBJ2-3, with 7 bases fitting TRBD2. With 2 bases clipped from V and 1 base from J, the junction kept 6 bases outside the gene matches. The CDR3 consists of 16 residues. The germline V gene encodes CDR1 SGHTA and CDR2 FQGNSA. The CDR3 nucleotides read TGTGCCAGCAGCTTATCGCTTGCGGGGGGCACAGATACGCAGTATTTT. This translates into CASSLSLAGGTDTQYF. The variable domain in full, completed from reference TRBV7-2 and TRBJ2-3, reads GAGVSQSPSNKVTEKGKDVELRCDPISGHTALYWYRQSLGQGLEFLIYFQGNSAPDKSGLPSDRFSAERTGGSVSTLTIQRTQQEDSAVYLCASSLSLAGGTDTQYFGPGTRLTVL.

V is TRBV20-1 and J is TRBJ1-1; D remains ambiguous. V was pared by 7 bases and J by 8 bases, with 14 bases between. The CDR3 totals 11 residues. CDR1 is DFQATT, CDR2 SNEGSKA, per germline (reference sequence). CDR3 bases: TGCAGTGTCGGGGAAAACGCCGAAGCTTTCTTT. This gives the protein CSVGENAEAFF.

This clonotype came up many times. This chain uses TRBV24-1 with TRBJ2-1; D tentatively fits TRBD1 or TRBD2 (6 bases each). V was clipped by 1 base and J by 8 bases, with 11 bases between them. The CDR3 is 14 amino acids. Germline CDR1 is KGHDR and CDR2 is SFDVKD. CDR3 sequence reads: CATSDFLGGDEQFF. The CDR3 region has the DNA TGTGCCACCAGTGATTTCCTCGGGGGCGATGAGCAGTTCTTC.

This clonotype is labeled as medium-sized. The rearrangement joins TRBV5-4 to TRBJ1-6, with TRBD1 matching 8 bases. CDR3 size: 16 residues. V lost 3 bases to trimming and J lost 5 bases; unmatched junction nucleotides: 7. Germline V CDR1 and CDR2: SGHNT, YYREEE (reference sequence). The CDR3, as DNA: TGTGCCAGCAGCTACGACAGGGGACCCGATAATTCACCCCTCCACTTT. Its translation: CASSYDRGPDNSPLHF.

By frequency in the sample, this clonotype is medium-sized. The genes are TRBV14 and TRBJ1-1; possibly TRBD1 for D (5 bases). The CDR3 is made up of 13 amino acids. CDR1 is SGHDN, CDR2 FVKESK, per germline. Trimming left V 4 bases short and J 6 bases short, with 12 bases between. This CDR3 reads CASSPIWGAEAFF. CDR3 bases: TGTGCCAGCAGCCCTATTTGGGGGGCTGAAGCTTTCTTT.

By share of the sample, this clonotype is medium-sized. The CDR3 region has the DNA TGTGCCAGCAGCTTGTTCCGCAACGCGAACACCGGGGAGCTGTTTTTT. Translation: CASSLFRNANTGELFF. The chain uses TRBV5-6 and TRBJ2-2; D is uncertain. The V and J ends lost 1 base and 0 bases respectively, with 10 bases between them. The germline gives CDR1 SGHDT, CDR2 YYEEEE. The CDR3 has 16 amino acids.

Many counts were recorded for this clonotype. The rearrangement joins TRBV7-8 to TRBJ2-3; 8 bases match TRBD1. V shed 2 bases, J shed 2 bases, and the junction held 6 bases outside the gene matches. Germline V gene data show CDR1 as SGHVS and CDR2 as FQNEAQ. This CDR3 region has 16 residues. CDR3 loop: CASSLTGQVLTDTQYF. CDR3 bases: TGTGCCAGCAGCTTAACGGGACAGGTCCTCACAGATACGCAGTATTTT.

This clonotype was recorded at least ten times. V is TRBV7-9 and J is TRBJ2-3; a possible D gene is TRBD2 (6 bases). Germline V gives CDR1 SEHNR, CDR2 FQNEAQ (reference sequence). Between the trimmed V and J ends, which lost 4 bases and 4 bases, there was a span of 9 bases. The CDR3 covers 13 residues. The CDR3 region has the DNA TGTGCCAGCAGCTGGCGCGGGGCAGATACGCAGTATTTT. Translated: CASSWRGADTQYF.

This clonotype is classed as medium-sized (0.01 to 0.1%). CDR3 in amino acids: CASSLQGNQPQHF. The CDR3 DNA is TGTGCCAGCAGTTTGCAAGGCAATCAGCCCCAGCATTTT. The gene calls are TRBV28 and TRBJ1-5, with unresolved D. V lost 3 bases and J 2 bases, leaving 5 bases between the germline ends. The CDR3 consists of 13 residues. CDR1 is MDHEN, CDR2 SYDVKM, per germline.

In this sample, this clonotype turned up many times. J is TRBJ2-1 and V is TRBV7-8; a weak D match, TRBD1 (6 bases). The CDR3 has 16 amino acids. Trimming took 4 bases from V and 5 from J, leaving 18 bases between them. CDR1 and CDR2 from the germline V gene are SGHVS and FQNEAQ. CDR3 sequence: CASSSLPGQPNNEQFF. DNA for the CDR3: TGTGCCAGCAGCTCCCTACCGGGACAACCTAACAATGAGCAGTTCTTC.

The gene calls are TRBV28 and TRBJ2-5; TRBD2 aligns across 13 bases. Germline CDR1 reads MDHEN; CDR2 reads SYDVKM. CDR3 size: 15 residues. The V and J ends lost 8 bases and 5 bases, in that order; junction bases with no gene match: 8. This CDR3 is CASDQLAGGGETQYF. The CDR3 coding sequence is TGTGCCAGCGACCAACTAGCGGGGGGGGGTGAGACCCAGTACTTC.

In its sample, this clonotype ranks as medium-sized. The V call is TRBV20-1, the J call TRBJ2-1; 10 bases align to TRBD1. The junction had 21 bases not matched to a gene; V was cut back by 6 bases and J by 7 bases. CDR1 is DFQATT, CDR2 SNEGSKA, per germline (reference sequence). This CDR3 region has 18 residues. The CDR3 loop is CSAVPGTGVERERNEQFF. CDR3 sequence (DNA): TGCAGTGCCGTACCCGGGACAGGGGTGGAGCGGGAGAGGAATGAGCAGTTCTTC.

Concerning this clonotype: Being one base from a much bigger clone, this may be a read error. This chain connects TRBV9 to TRBJ2-1, with 9 bases matching TRBD2. The CDR3 length is 16 residues. Looked up from germline, CDR1 is SGDLS and CDR2 is YYNGEE. Written as DNA, the CDR3 is TGTGCCAGCGGCGTAGGGGCGGGAGGGTCTCCCAATGAGCAGTTCTTC. Translated, it gives CASGVGAGGSPNEQFF.